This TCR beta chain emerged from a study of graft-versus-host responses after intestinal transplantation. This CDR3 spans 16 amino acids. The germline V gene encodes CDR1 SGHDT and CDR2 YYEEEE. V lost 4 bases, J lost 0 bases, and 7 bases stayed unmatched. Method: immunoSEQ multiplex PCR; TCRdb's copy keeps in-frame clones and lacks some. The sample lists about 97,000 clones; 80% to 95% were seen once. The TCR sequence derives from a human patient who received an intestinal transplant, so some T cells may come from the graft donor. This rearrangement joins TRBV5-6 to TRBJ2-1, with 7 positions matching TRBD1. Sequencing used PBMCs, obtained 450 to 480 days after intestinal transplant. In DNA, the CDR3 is TGTGCCAGCAGCATCAACAGGGGCTTCTCCTACAATGAGCAGTTCTTC. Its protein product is CASSINRGFSYNEQFF. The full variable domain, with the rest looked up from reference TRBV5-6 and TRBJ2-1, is DAGVTQSPTHLIKTRGQQVTLRCSPKSGHDTVSWYQQALGQGPQFIFQYYEEEERQRGNFPDRFSGHQFPNYSSELNVNALLLGDSALYLCASSINRGFSYNEQFFGPGTRLTVL.